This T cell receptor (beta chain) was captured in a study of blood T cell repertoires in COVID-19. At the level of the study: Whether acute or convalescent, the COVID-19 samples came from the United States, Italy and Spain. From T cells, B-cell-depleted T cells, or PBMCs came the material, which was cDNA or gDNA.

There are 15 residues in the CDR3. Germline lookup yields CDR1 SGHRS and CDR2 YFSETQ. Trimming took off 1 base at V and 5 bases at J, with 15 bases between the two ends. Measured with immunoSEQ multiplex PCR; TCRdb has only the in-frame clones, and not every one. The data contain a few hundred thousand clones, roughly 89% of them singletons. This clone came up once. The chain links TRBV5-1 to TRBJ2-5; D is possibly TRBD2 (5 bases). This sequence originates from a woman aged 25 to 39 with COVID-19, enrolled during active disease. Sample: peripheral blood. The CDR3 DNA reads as TGCGCCAGCAGCTTGTCCGGGAACCCGCTCGAGACCCAGTACTTC. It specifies CASSLSGNPLETQYF.